One and the same sample provided the 11 T cell receptor beta chains below, sequenced in a study of CD8 T cells in ankylosing spondylitis. TCRdb re-analysed the 5' RACE reads in MiXCR, keeping a single row per CDR3 protein. The data show around 160,000 distinct CDR3 sequences, around 10% seen once. Sequenced material: blood, either unsorted or a sorted T cell fraction (not recorded which). These receptors all stem from a male donor with ankylosing spondylitis or in good health (not recorded which).

The sample holds many counts of this clonotype. The V gene is TRBV6-5, the J gene TRBJ2-2; TRBD1 aligns across 9 bases. With 2 bases clipped from V and 4 bases from J, the junction kept 8 bases outside the gene matches. Germline CDR1 reads MNHEY; CDR2 reads SVGAGI. CDR3 size: 17 residues. The CDR3 nucleotides read TGTGCCAGCAGTTACGGACCGGGGACAGGGTTCACCGGGGAGCTGTTTTTT. Translation gives CASSYGPGTGFTGELFF.

This clonotype was found many times. CDR3: CASSSSGTNEQYF. In nucleotides, the CDR3 is TGCGCCAGCAGCTCGTCCGGGACAAACGAGCAGTACTTC. The chain combines TRBV5-1 with TRBJ2-7, with D tentatively TRBD1 (6 bases). The V end was cut by 3 bases, the J end by 5 bases, with 12 bases between. The CDR3 has 13 amino acids. Germline CDR1 is SGHRS and CDR2 is YFSETQ.

This clonotype was counted many times. This rearrangement joins TRBV20-1 to TRBJ1-6; 8 nucleotides align to TRBD1. In germline, CDR1 is DFQATT, CDR2 SNEGSKA (reference sequence). There are 15 residues in the CDR3. The V and J ends lost 3 bases and 9 bases, in that order; junction bases with no gene match: 10. CDR3 in amino acids: CSASFSGGFGSPLHF. The CDR3, as DNA: TGCAGTGCTAGTTTTTCAGGGGGCTTTGGTTCACCCCTCCACTTT.

This clonotype showed up many times. The chain carries TRBV20-1 and TRBJ2-1; TRBD1 or TRBD2 may be the D gene (5 bases each). With 5 bases removed from V and 1 base from J, the gap between germline ends came to 15 bases. CDR3 size: 15 residues. In germline, CDR1 is DFQATT, CDR2 SNEGSKA (reference sequence). CDR3 sequence: CSAYPGTSSYNEQFF. CDR3 nucleotides: TGCAGTGCTTATCCCGGGACCTCTTCCTACAATGAGCAGTTCTTC.

Ten or more counts support this clonotype. The chain is built from TRBV12-3 or TRBV12-4 and TRBJ2-7; the D is unclear. The CDR3 length is 16 residues. V lost 5 bases, J lost 2 bases, and 19 bases lay in between. CDR3 region: CASSLSGVMVAYEQYF. DNA of the CDR3: TGTGCCAGCAGTCTTTCGGGTGTCATGGTCGCCTACGAGCAGTACTTC.

The chain carries TRBV11-2 and TRBJ2-1, with 11 bases aligning to TRBD1. Per germline, CDR1 SGHAT and CDR2 FQNNGV. V was pared by 8 bases and J by 8 bases, with 11 bases of the junction left unmatched. The CDR3 loop spans 15 amino acids. In DNA, the CDR3 is TGTGCCAGCTCGAAGCGGGACAGGGGGAGGGATGAGCAGTTCTTC. This translates into CASSKRDRGRDEQFF.

J is TRBJ2-7 and V is TRBV12-3 or TRBV12-4; 10 bases are shared with TRBD2. The length of the CDR3 is 14 residues. V lost 5 bases to trimming and J lost 6 bases; unmatched junction nucleotides: 7. The chain's CDR3 is CASSKREGQLEQYF. CDR3 DNA: TGTGCCAGCAGTAAGCGGGAGGGCCAGCTCGAGCAGTACTTC.

Concerning this clonotype itself: A read error may explain this, as a much larger clone is one base away. The chain has TRBV10-3 and TRBJ2-1, with 7 nucleotides matching TRBD1. The V gene's germline CDR1 is ENHRY and CDR2 SYGVKD. The CDR3 sequence is 14 residues long. The CDR3 here is CATSESQGDNEQFF. In DNA, the CDR3 is TGTGCCACCAGTGAGTCCCAGGGGGACAATGAGCAGTTCTTC.

The chain couples TRBV18 to TRBJ1-2; D might be TRBD1 (6 bases). The CDR3 spans 13 residues. Germline CDR1 and CDR2: KGHSH and LQKENI. V shed 2 bases and J shed 5 bases, with 9 bases lying between them. The CDR3 here is CASSPSGEYGYTF. The CDR3 coding sequence is TGTGCCAGCTCACCATCAGGGGAATATGGCTACACCTTC. Combining the CDR3 with reference TRBV18 and TRBJ1-2 gives the whole variable domain NAGVMQNPRHLVRRRGQEARLRCSPMKGHSHVYWYRQLPEEGLKFMVYLQKENIIDESGMPKERFSAEFPKEGPSILRIQQVVRGDSAAYFCASSPSGEYGYTFGSGTRLTVV.

This clonotype was picked up many times. The CDR3 bases are TGTGCCAGCACGGCCAGGGACAGGGGGTCCTACGAGCAGTACTTC. Protein sequence: CASTARDRGSYEQYF. V and J are TRBV6-5 and TRBJ2-7, with TRBD1 matching over 11 bases. This CDR3 region has 15 residues. Unmatched junction bases numbered 6, after V lost 7 bases and J lost 1 base. CDR1 MNHEY and CDR2 SVGAGI come from the germline V gene.

This clonotype appeared many times. The V call is TRBV20-1, the J call TRBJ1-1, with TRBD1 matching over 11 bases. The CDR3 has 14 amino acids. J lost 7 bases, V lost 5 bases, and 9 bases had no gene match. Germline loops: CDR1 DFQATT, CDR2 SNEGSKA (reference sequence). The CDR3 is CSALQGQGGLEAFF. The DNA for the CDR3 is TGCAGTGCTCTACAGGGACAGGGGGGACTTGAAGCTTTCTTT.